The 22 T cell receptor beta chains below all came from one sample that was sequenced in a study of T cell responses to AZD1222 COVID-19 vaccine (dated by TCRdb to the early 2020s). The sample's time point, from its label and the paper: baseline before first vaccination. The treatment or condition label for this specimen denotes: meningococcal conjugate vaccine given as trial control. Library preparation employed the immunoSEQ multiplex PCR assay. Here the immuneACCESS table is served through TCRdb, limited to in-frame sequences with V and J called. Missing clones are a known gap in these copies; in checked studies unresolved V genes cover under half, and the rest lacks a known reason. This sample is represented by roughly 120,000 clones; approximately 85% of them were singletons. Roughly 4% of the sample is taken by the ten largest. The starting material was peripheral blood, obtained on day 0 of MenACWY control vaccination. Receptor source: an adult in good health.

The chain couples TRBV5-1 to TRBJ2-1; 9 bases match TRBD2. Germline CDR1 is SGHRS and CDR2 is YFSETQ. V shed 4 bases and J 0 bases; nucleotides not matched to a gene: 2. The CDR3 has 15 amino acids. The CDR3 here is CASSLAGYSYNEQFF. CDR3 coding DNA: TGCGCCAGCAGCCTAGCGGGGTACTCCTACAATGAGCAGTTCTTC.

The rearrangement joins TRBV2 to TRBJ1-4; maybe TRBD1 (5 bases). Trimming took 7 bases from V and 8 from J, leaving 14 bases between them. CDR3 length: 13 residues. CDR1 is SNHLY, CDR2 FYNNEI, per germline. In DNA form, the CDR3 reads TGTGCCAGCAAGGGGCTCGGACAAGAAAAACTGTTTTTT. It is translated as CASKGLGQEKLFF.

The J gene is TRBJ2-7, the V gene TRBV7-2; maybe TRBD1 (5 bases). This CDR3 is built from 14 residues. The germline gives CDR1 SGHTA, CDR2 FQGNSA. V was cut by 6 bases and J by 0 bases, with 12 bases left in between. As DNA, the CDR3 is TGTGCCAGCAGGCCGATAAGGGGCTCCTACGAGCAGTACTTC. Its protein product is CASRPIRGSYEQYF.

For this clone: A much larger clone differs by one base, so this may be a read error. This rearrangement joins TRBV5-1 to TRBJ1-6; 9 positions match TRBD1. CDR3 length: 15 amino acids. Per the germline V gene, CDR1 is SGHRS and CDR2 is YFSETQ. CDR3 bases: TGCGCCAGCAGCTCTACAGGGGGCAGCGGTTCATCCCTCCACTTT. Amino acid sequence: CASSSTGGSGSSLHF.

The V and J genes are TRBV5-1 and TRBJ2-7, with D possibly TRBD2 on 5 matching bases. CDR3 length: 14 amino acids. V gave up 2 bases and J gave up 2 bases, with 11 bases separating them. CDR1 and CDR2 from the germline V gene are SGHRS and YFSETQ. The CDR3 DNA is TGCGCCAGCAGCTTTGAGGACTTACCCTACGAGCAGTACTTC. This encodes CASSFEDLPYEQYF. Filled out from reference TRBV5-1 and TRBJ2-7, the complete variable domain reads KAGVTQTPRYLIKTRGQQVTLSCSPISGHRSVSWYQQTPGQGLQFLFEYFSETQRNKGNFPGRFSGRQFSNSRSEMNVSTLELGDSALYLCASSFEDLPYEQYFGPGTRLTVT.

J is TRBJ1-6 and V is TRBV2, with TRBD1 matching 10 bases. This CDR3 spans 15 amino acids. After removal of 4 bases from V and 6 bases from J, the junction contained 3 bases not matched to a gene. Germline CDR1 and CDR2: SNHLY and FYNNEI. CDR3: CASSARDRGNSPLHF. The CDR3 DNA reads TGTGCCAGCAGTGCCCGGGACAGGGGTAATTCACCCCTCCACTTT.

A single count supports this clone. CDR3 DNA: TGTGCCAGCAGCCAAGAAAGGGAGCAGTTCTTC. Translated, it gives CASSQEREQFF. The chain couples TRBV3-1 (or the pseudogene TRBV3-2) to TRBJ2-1; D gene unclear. The V end lost 0 bases, the J end lost 10 bases, and 4 bases lay between the germline ends. The V gene's germline CDR1 is LGHDT and CDR2 YNNKEL (reference sequence). The CDR3 is made up of 11 amino acids.

The V call is TRBV6-6, the J call TRBJ1-4; D gene unclear. CDR3 length: 14 residues. V gave up 2 bases and J gave up 4 bases, with 8 bases separating them. In germline, CDR1 is MNHNY, CDR2 SVGAGI (reference sequence). DNA of the CDR3: TGTGCCAGCAGTTACCGGCCAATTAATGAAAAACTGTTTTTT. Translating gives CASSYRPINEKLFF.

The gene calls are TRBV15 and TRBJ2-6; unclear D gene. CDR3 length: 15 residues. The germline V gene has CDR1 LNHNV and CDR2 YYDKDF (reference sequence). V dropped 4 bases and J dropped 1 base, with 8 bases sitting between them. For the CDR3, the DNA is TGTGCCACCAGCACCCGGGTGTCTGGGGCCAACGTCCTGACTTTC. This gives the protein CATSTRVSGANVLTF.

V usage is TRBV4-1 and J usage is TRBJ2-1, with 9 bases fitting TRBD2. Germline V gives CDR1 MGHRA, CDR2 YSYEKL. V shed 5 bases, J shed 5 bases, and the junction held 10 bases outside the gene matches. The CDR3 loop spans 16 amino acids. CDR3 in DNA: TGCGCCAGCAGCACGAGGGCGGGGGGGCCCGACAATGAGCAGTTCTTC. It translates to CASSTRAGGPDNEQFF.

This chain connects TRBV5-4 to TRBJ2-5; TRBD1 matches 7 bases. CDR1 SGHNT and CDR2 YYREEE come from the germline V gene (reference sequence). The trim removed 4 bases at V and 1 base at J, leaving 4 bases unmatched. The CDR3 consists of 14 residues. In DNA, the CDR3 is TGTGCCAGCAGCCCCCGGGACAGCCAAGAGACCCAGTACTTC. It yields the protein CASSPRDSQETQYF. The whole variable domain, remainder taken from reference TRBV5-4 and TRBJ2-5, is ETGVTQSPTHLIKTRGQQVTLRCSSQSGHNTVSWYQQALGQGPQFIFQYYREEENGRGNFPPRFSGLQFPNYSSELNVNALELDDSALYLCASSPRDSQETQYFGPGTRLLVL.

The chain recombines TRBV7-8 with TRBJ1-5; D is uncertain. This CDR3 spans 12 amino acids. Germline V lookup: CDR1 SGHVS, CDR2 FQNEAQ. V lost 5 bases to trimming and J lost 4 bases, with 6 bases between them. CDR3 sequence: CASSPQNQPQHF. Here the CDR3 DNA reads TGTGCCAGCAGCCCCCAAAATCAGCCCCAGCATTTT.

The genes are TRBV7-2 and TRBJ2-3; TRBD1 might be the D (7 bases). Germline loops: CDR1 SGHTA, CDR2 FQGNSA. The V end lost 2 bases, the J end lost 0 bases, and 12 bases lay between the germline ends. This CDR3 region has 16 residues. DNA of the CDR3: TGTGCCAGCAGCTTACAGGGGGGAATGAGCACAGATACGCAGTATTTT. Protein sequence: CASSLQGGMSTDTQYF. The full variable domain, completed using reference TRBV7-2 and TRBJ2-3, is GAGVSQSPSNKVTEKGKDVELRCDPISGHTALYWYRQSLGQGLEFLIYFQGNSAPDKSGLPSDRFSAERTGGSVSTLTIQRTQQEDSAVYLCASSLQGGMSTDTQYFGPGTRLTVL.

The gene calls are TRBV2 and TRBJ1-5, with 9 bases identical to TRBD1. With 7 bases clipped from V and 7 bases from J, the junction kept 17 bases outside the gene matches. CDR1 SNHLY and CDR2 FYNNEI come from the germline V gene. This CDR3 spans 17 amino acids. The CDR3 loop is CASTPRRVQGAGQPQHF. CDR3 nucleotide sequence: TGTGCCAGCACCCCCCGAAGGGTACAGGGGGCAGGCCAGCCCCAGCATTTT.

A few counts support this clone. The chain links TRBV18 to TRBJ2-2; no clear D. CDR1 KGHSH and CDR2 LQKENI come from the germline V gene. CDR3 length: 11 amino acids. V was shortened by 6 bases and J by 2 bases, with 1 base between the two germline ends. CDR3 coding DNA: TGTGCCAGCTCTAACACCGGGGAGCTGTTTTTT. This sequence encodes CASSNTGELFF.

The chain employs TRBV9 and TRBJ1-4; no clear D. This CDR3 is 15 amino acids long. V was trimmed by 3 bases and J by 0 bases, leaving 9 bases between them. Germline lookup yields CDR1 SGDLS and CDR2 YYNGEE. This chain's CDR3 is CASSETVATNEKLFF. The CDR3 DNA follows: TGTGCCAGCAGCGAGACCGTTGCAACTAATGAAAAACTGTTTTTT.

V usage is TRBV7-2 and J usage is TRBJ2-5; D gene uncertain. In germline, CDR1 is SGHTA, CDR2 FQGNSA. With 5 bases removed from V and 4 bases from J, the gap between germline ends came to 11 bases. CDR3 length: 13 amino acids. The CDR3: CASSRDNGETQYF. CDR3 nucleotide sequence: TGTGCCAGCAGCCGCGACAACGGAGAGACCCAGTACTTC.

The chain employs TRBV5-1 and TRBJ2-7; D gene ambiguous. Trimming pared 1 base from V and 4 bases from J, leaving 6 bases between. The CDR3 contains 12 residues. CDR1 SGHRS and CDR2 YFSETQ come from the germline V gene. CDR3 nucleotides: TGCGCCAGCAGCTTGAGGGCATACGAGCAGTACTTC. Its translation: CASSLRAYEQYF.

The chain employs TRBV19 and TRBJ2-5; D might be TRBD2 (5 bases). The V and J ends lost 3 bases and 3 bases respectively, with 11 bases between them. This CDR3 comprises 14 residues. The germline CDR1 and CDR2 sequences are LNHDA and SQIVND (reference sequence). As DNA, the CDR3 is TGTGCCAGTAGTATGCGCGGACTGGAAGAGACCCAGTACTTC. It codes for CASSMRGLEETQYF. The full variable domain, with the rest looked up from reference TRBV19 and TRBJ2-5, is DGGITQSPKYLFRKEGQNVTLSCEQNLNHDAMYWYRQDPGQGLRLIYYSQIVNDFQKGDIAEGYSVSREKKESFPLTVTSAQKNPTAFYLCASSMRGLEETQYFGPGTRLLVL.

The V and J genes are TRBV6-5 and TRBJ2-3, with D tentatively TRBD1 or TRBD2 (6 bases each). V lost 5 bases and J lost 2, with 14 bases in between. There are 15 residues in the CDR3. The germline V gene encodes CDR1 MNHEY and CDR2 SVGAGI. CDR3 DNA: TGTGCCAGCAGTACCCGGAGGGGGTTCACAGATACGCAGTATTTT. Translated: CASSTRRGFTDTQYF.

This chain connects TRBV7-3 to TRBJ2-1, with D unresolved. The CDR3 spans 16 residues. The ends were cut back, 3 bases at V and 0 bases at J, with 12 bases in the middle. Germline V lookup: CDR1 SGHTA, CDR2 FQGTGA. CDR3 DNA sequence: TGTGCCAGCAGCTTTGAGAGTAGGAGCTCCTACAATGAGCAGTTCTTC. It is translated as CASSFESRSSYNEQFF.

The chain employs TRBV7-9 and TRBJ2-5; D unclear. CDR1 and CDR2 (germline): SEHNR, FQNEAQ (reference sequence). V shed 2 bases and J shed 3 bases, with 1 base lying between them. The CDR3 consists of 11 residues. CDR3 amino acids: CASSLKETQYF. The CDR3 bases are TGTGCCAGCAGCTTAAAAGAGACCCAGTACTTC.